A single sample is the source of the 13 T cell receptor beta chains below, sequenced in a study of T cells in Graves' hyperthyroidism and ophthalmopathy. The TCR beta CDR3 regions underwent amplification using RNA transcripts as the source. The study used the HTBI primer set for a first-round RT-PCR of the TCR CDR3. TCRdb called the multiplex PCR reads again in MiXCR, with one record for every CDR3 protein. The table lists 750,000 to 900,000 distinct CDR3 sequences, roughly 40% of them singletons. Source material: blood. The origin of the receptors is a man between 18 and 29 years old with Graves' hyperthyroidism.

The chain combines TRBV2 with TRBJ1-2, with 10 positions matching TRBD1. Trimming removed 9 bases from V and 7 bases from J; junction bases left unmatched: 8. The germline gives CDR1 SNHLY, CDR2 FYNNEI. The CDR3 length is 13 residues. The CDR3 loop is CARRDRGLAGYTF. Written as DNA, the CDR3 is TGTGCCAGGCGGGACAGGGGATTAGCTGGCTACACCTTC.

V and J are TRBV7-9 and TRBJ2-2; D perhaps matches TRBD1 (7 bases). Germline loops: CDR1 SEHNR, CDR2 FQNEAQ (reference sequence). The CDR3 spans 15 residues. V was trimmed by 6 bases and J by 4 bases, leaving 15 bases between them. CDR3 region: CASRRNRGGTGELFF. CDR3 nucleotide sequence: TGTGCCAGCAGGAGGAACAGGGGAGGCACCGGGGAGCTGTTTTTT.

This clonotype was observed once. CDR3 nucleotides: TGTGCCTCTCACGACGTGAACACTGAAGCTTTCTTT. Protein: CASHDVNTEAFF. The rearrangement uses TRBV7-3 and TRBJ1-1; D call uncertain. The germline V and J ends were trimmed by 11 bases and 0 bases, with 10 bases remaining between them. Germline CDR1 and CDR2: SGHTA and FQGTGA. The CDR3 consists of 12 residues. Supplemented by reference TRBV7-3 and TRBJ1-1, the full variable domain reads GAGVSQTPSNKVTEKGKYVELRCDPISGHTALYWYRQSLGQGPEFLIYFQGTGAADDSGLPNDRFFAVRPEGSVSTLKIQRTERGDSAVYLCASHDVNTEAFFGQGTRLTVV.

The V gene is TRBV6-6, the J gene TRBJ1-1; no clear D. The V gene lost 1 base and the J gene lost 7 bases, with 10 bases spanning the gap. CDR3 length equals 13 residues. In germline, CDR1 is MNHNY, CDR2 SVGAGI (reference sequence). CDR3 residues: CASSYWADVEAFF. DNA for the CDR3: TGTGCCAGCAGTTACTGGGCAGACGTTGAAGCTTTCTTT.

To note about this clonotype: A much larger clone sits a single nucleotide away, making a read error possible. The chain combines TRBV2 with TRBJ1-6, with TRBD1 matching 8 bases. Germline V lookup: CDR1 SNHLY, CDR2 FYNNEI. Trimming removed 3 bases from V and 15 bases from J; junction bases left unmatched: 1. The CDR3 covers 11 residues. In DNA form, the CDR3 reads TGTGCCAGCAGTGAGGACAGGGACCTCCACTTT. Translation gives CASSEDRDLHF.

Here the CDR3 reads CASSQFQGENQPQHF. Written as DNA, the CDR3 is TGTGCCAGCAGCCAATTCCAGGGGGAAAATCAGCCCCAGCATTTT. The V and J genes are TRBV16 and TRBJ1-5, with 7 bases identical to TRBD1. CDR1 and CDR2 from the germline V gene are KGHSY and FQNENV. Trimming removed 1 base from V and 4 bases from J; junction bases left unmatched: 4. This CDR3 spans 15 amino acids.

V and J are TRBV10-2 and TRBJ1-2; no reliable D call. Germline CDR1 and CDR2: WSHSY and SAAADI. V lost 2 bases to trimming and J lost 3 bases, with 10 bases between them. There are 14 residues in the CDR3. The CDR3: CASSEAGVDYGYTF. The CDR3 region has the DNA TGCGCCAGCAGTGAGGCAGGCGTCGACTATGGCTACACCTTC.

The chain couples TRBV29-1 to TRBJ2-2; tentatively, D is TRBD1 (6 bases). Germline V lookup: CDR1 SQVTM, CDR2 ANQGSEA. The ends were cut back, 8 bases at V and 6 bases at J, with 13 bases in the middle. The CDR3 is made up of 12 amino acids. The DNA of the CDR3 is TGCAGCTTCGCAGGGGAGCCCGGGGAGCTGTTTTTT. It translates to CSFAGEPGELFF.

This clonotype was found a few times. The CDR3 reads CASSLDGLGTEAFF. The CDR3 DNA is TGCGCCAGCAGCTTGGACGGGTTGGGGACTGAAGCTTTCTTT. This chain uses TRBV5-1 with TRBJ1-1; D gene ambiguous. The CDR3 totals 14 residues. V was trimmed by 0 bases and J by 5 bases, leaving 11 bases between them. CDR1 is SGHRS and CDR2 is YFSETQ in the germline V gene.

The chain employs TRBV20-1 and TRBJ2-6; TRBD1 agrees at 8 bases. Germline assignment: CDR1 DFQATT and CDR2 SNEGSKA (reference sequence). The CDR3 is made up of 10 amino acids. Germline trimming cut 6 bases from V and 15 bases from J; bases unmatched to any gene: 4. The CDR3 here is CSATGTGLTF. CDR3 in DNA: TGCAGTGCAACCGGGACAGGCCTGACTTTC.

CDR3 DNA sequence: TGCAGTGCTTCTAGGCCAGGGACAAATTCACCCCTCCACTTT. Encoded protein: CSASRPGTNSPLHF. The V and J genes are TRBV20-1 and TRBJ1-6, with D maybe TRBD1 (6 bases). V lost 5 bases to trimming and J lost 7 bases, with 15 bases between them. This CDR3 has 14 residues. Germline-derived CDR1 and CDR2 are DFQATT and SNEGSKA (reference sequence).

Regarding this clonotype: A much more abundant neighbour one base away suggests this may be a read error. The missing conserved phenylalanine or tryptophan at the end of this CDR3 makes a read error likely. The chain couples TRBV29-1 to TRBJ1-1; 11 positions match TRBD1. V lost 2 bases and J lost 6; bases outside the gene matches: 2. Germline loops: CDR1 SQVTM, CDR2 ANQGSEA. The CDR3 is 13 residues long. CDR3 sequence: CSVERTGGPEAFL. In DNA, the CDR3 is TGCAGCGTTGAACGGACAGGGGGCCCTGAAGCTTTCCTT.

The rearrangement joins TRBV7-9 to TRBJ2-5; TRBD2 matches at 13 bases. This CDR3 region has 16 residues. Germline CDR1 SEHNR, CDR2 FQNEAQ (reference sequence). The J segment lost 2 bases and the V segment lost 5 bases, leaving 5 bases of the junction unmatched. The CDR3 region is CASSQGTSGTQETQYF. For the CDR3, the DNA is TGTGCCAGCAGCCAAGGGACTAGCGGGACTCAAGAGACCCAGTACTTC. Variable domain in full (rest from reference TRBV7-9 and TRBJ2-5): DTGVSQNPRHKITKRGQNVTFRCDPISEHNRLYWYRQTLGQGPEFLTYFQNEAQLEKSRLLSDRFSAERPKGSFSTLEIQRTEQGDSAMYLCASSQGTSGTQETQYFGPGTRLLVL.